This TCR beta chain was recovered during a study of blood T cell repertoires in COVID-19. Turning to the study itself: COVID-19 samples collected from the United States, Italy and Spain covered acute and convalescent phases. T cells, B-cell-depleted T cells, or PBMCs supplied cDNA or gDNA.

It was during active infection that Seattle patients were enrolled and then longitudinally followed. Authors' data handling: Quantification of nucleated cells was approximated via reference gene primer amplification. Method: immunoSEQ multiplex PCR; TCRdb's copy keeps in-frame clones and lacks some. V, J and clone size derive from that table, while D and trimming were established from the DNA sequence. This table has fewer than 350,000 clones, 65% to 90% appearing once. The length of the CDR3 is 15 residues. The V gene lost 7 bases and the J gene lost 2 bases, with 17 bases spanning the gap. Germline-derived CDR1 and CDR2 are LNHDA and SQIVND (reference sequence).

The specimen was peripheral blood. J is TRBJ2-5 and V is TRBV19; the D is unclear. This sequence was found in a woman aged 70-85 years with COVID-19, enrolled during active disease. For the CDR3, the DNA is TGTGCCAGTAATTGGAAGGAGAATATTCAAGAGACCCAGTACTTC. Translated: CASNWKENIQETQYF.